These 14 T cell receptor beta chains share one sample of origin, sequenced in a study of blood T cell repertoires in COVID-19. Clones were sequenced by immunoSEQ multiplex PCR, and TCRdb holds only the in-frame ones, with some missing. Of 250,000 to 350,000 clones in the sample, about 88% were seen once. Sample: peripheral blood. These TCRs come from a human donor with COVID-19, enrolled during active disease. The donor label of this sample is uncertain.

The chain uses TRBV5-5 and TRBJ1-4; 9 nucleotides line up with TRBD1. The CDR3 extends over 15 amino acids. Losses at the gene ends were 2 bases for V and 7 bases for J; bases not matched to a gene: 6. Germline assignment: CDR1 SGHKS and CDR2 YYEKEE (reference sequence). CDR3 amino acids: CASSFQGTGSEKLFF. The CDR3 bases are TGTGCCAGCAGCTTCCAGGGGACAGGGAGTGAAAAACTGTTTTTT.

The chain joins TRBV30 to TRBJ1-6, with 8 bases aligning to TRBD1. V lost 5 bases, J lost 7 bases, and 4 bases stayed unmatched. CDR3 length: 13 residues. The V gene's germline CDR1 is GTSNPN and CDR2 SVGIG (reference sequence). This CDR3 reads CAWQGQGNSPLHF. Written as DNA, the CDR3 is TGTGCCTGGCAAGGACAGGGCAATTCACCCCTCCACTTT.

This chain joins TRBV10-3 and TRBJ1-5; a weak D match, TRBD1 (6 bases). This CDR3 contains 20 residues. Between the trimmed V and J ends, which lost 0 bases and 0 bases, there was a span of 21 bases. Germline values: CDR1 ENHRY, CDR2 SYGVKD. DNA for the CDR3: TGTGCCATCAGTGAGTCGACTCCCGGCGGGGGCGCCTATAGCAATCAGCCCCAGCATTTT. Encoded protein: CAISESTPGGGAYSNQPQHF.

The V call is TRBV9, the J call TRBJ2-1; possibly TRBD2 for D (6 bases). The germline gives CDR1 SGDLS, CDR2 YYNGEE. The CDR3 is made up of 17 amino acids. V lost 0 bases and J lost 4, with 17 bases in between. Here the CDR3 reads CASSVGTSFWGYNEQFF. In nucleotides, the CDR3 is TGTGCCAGCAGCGTAGGAACTAGCTTTTGGGGGTACAATGAGCAGTTCTTC.

V is TRBV7-2 and J is TRBJ2-3, with 11 bases fitting TRBD2. The V segment lost 6 bases and the J segment 4 bases; nucleotides outside the gene matches: 6. This CDR3 is 15 amino acids long. Germline V CDR1 and CDR2: SGHTA, FQGNSA. CDR3 nucleotides: TGTGCCAGCAGGAAAGGACTAGCGGGCTCAGATACGCAGTATTTT. The encoded protein is CASRKGLAGSDTQYF.

The chain has TRBV29-1 and TRBJ1-2, with TRBD1 as a possible D gene (5 bases). The CDR3 is 14 residues long. The V end was cut by 7 bases, the J end by 0 bases, with 15 bases between. Per the germline V gene, CDR1 is SQVTM and CDR2 is ANQGSEA. The CDR3 is CSGAGSATNYGYTF. CDR3 DNA sequence: TGCAGCGGGGCAGGGTCCGCCACTAACTATGGCTACACCTTC.

The chain combines TRBV5-6 with TRBJ2-7, with D possibly TRBD1 on 5 matching bases. Trimming removed 0 bases from V and 3 bases from J, with 10 bases in between. Germline CDR1 reads SGHDT; CDR2 reads YYEEEE. The CDR3 totals 14 residues. In nucleotides, the CDR3 is TGTGCCAGCAGCTTGGTGGCAGGGAACTACGAGCAGTACTTC. Amino acids: CASSLVAGNYEQYF.

CDR3 sequence (DNA): TGTGCCAGCTCCTTCGGGACTAGCGGGACCGAGCAGTACTTC. Translating it yields CASSFGTSGTEQYF. The chain recombines TRBV9 with TRBJ2-7, with 13 bases fitting TRBD2. There are 14 residues in the CDR3. V gave up 7 bases and J gave up 6 bases; unmatched junction bases: 7. Germline CDR1 SGDLS, CDR2 YYNGEE. The full variable domain, with the rest looked up from reference TRBV9 and TRBJ2-7, is DSGVTQTPKHLITATGQRVTLRCSPRSGDLSVYWYQQSLDQGLQFLIQYYNGEERAKGNILERFSAQQFPDLHSELNLSSLELGDSALYFCASSFGTSGTEQYFGPGTRLTVT.

This clone was picked up many times. The J gene is TRBJ2-1, the V gene TRBV4-1, with D possibly matching TRBD1 (5 bases). CDR1 and CDR2 from the germline V gene are MGHRA and YSYEKL. V was trimmed by 6 bases and J by 0 bases, leaving 12 bases between them. The CDR3 is made up of 15 amino acids. CDR3 protein: CASRSTASSYNEQFF. In nucleotides, the CDR3 is TGCGCCAGCAGATCGACAGCCAGCTCCTACAATGAGCAGTTCTTC.

The chain has TRBV19 and TRBJ2-7; TRBD2 agrees at 9 bases. Per the germline V gene, CDR1 is LNHDA and CDR2 is SQIVND (reference sequence). V was clipped by 2 bases and J by 1 base; unmatched bases: 3. The CDR3 is 15 amino acids. This CDR3 is CASSIRAGGSYEQYF. The CDR3 DNA follows: TGTGCCAGTAGTATACGAGCGGGAGGTTCCTACGAGCAGTACTTC. The full variable domain, its missing parts supplied by reference TRBV19 and TRBJ2-7, is DGGITQSPKYLFRKEGQNVTLSCEQNLNHDAMYWYRQDPGQGLRLIYYSQIVNDFQKGDIAEGYSVSREKKESFPLTVTSAQKNPTAFYLCASSIRAGGSYEQYFGPGTRLTVT.

The V gene is TRBV5-1, the J gene TRBJ1-1; maybe TRBD1 (6 bases). The V gene's germline CDR1 is SGHRS and CDR2 YFSETQ. This CDR3 has 14 residues. The V and J ends lost 4 bases and 6 bases respectively, with 16 bases between them. Here the CDR3 reads CASSDHPQGAEAFF. In DNA form, the CDR3 reads TGCGCCAGCAGCGACCACCCACAGGGCGCTGAAGCTTTCTTT.

The V and J genes are TRBV9 and TRBJ2-7, with D perhaps matching TRBD2 (6 bases). Between the trimmed V and J ends, which lost 4 bases and 3 bases, there was a span of 17 bases. CDR1 and CDR2 (germline): SGDLS, YYNGEE. The CDR3 is 15 residues long. The CDR3 nucleotides read TGTGCCAGCAGCACCCGGGACTCCCTGGGCTACGAGCAGTACTTC. As protein: CASSTRDSLGYEQYF.

The rearrangement links TRBV3-1 (or the pseudogene TRBV3-2) to TRBJ2-2; D perhaps matches TRBD1 (6 bases). Trimming stripped 5 bases from V and 3 bases from J, with 13 bases between. Germline loops: CDR1 LGHDT, CDR2 YNNKEL (reference sequence). The CDR3 contains 15 residues. The CDR3 reads CASSLRTADTGELFF. CDR3 nucleotide sequence: TGTGCCAGCAGCTTAAGGACAGCGGACACCGGGGAGCTGTTTTTT.

V gene TRBV7-8 combines with J gene TRBJ2-5; 7 bases match TRBD2. The germline CDR1 and CDR2 sequences are SGHVS and FQNEAQ. This CDR3 has 14 amino acids. J gave up 3 bases and V 5 bases, and 6 bases lay outside the gene matches. CDR3 residues: CASSRARGEETQYF. CDR3 in DNA: TGTGCCAGCAGCCGAGCACGGGGGGAAGAGACCCAGTACTTC.